The 24 T cell receptor beta chains reported below all come from one sample, sequenced in a study of cytomegalovirus exposure and HLA in healthy donors. The PCR employed 60 Vbeta primers together with 13 Jbeta primers. The repertoire was sequenced with immunoSEQ multiplex PCR; TCRdb's copy has only in-frame clones and lacks some. The data hold 150,000 to 200,000 clones, with about 80% observed a single time. What was sequenced was PBMCs. These receptors came from a woman aged 40 to 55 in good health and CMV-seronegative.

In this sample, this clone turned up a few times. The J gene is TRBJ2-7, the V gene TRBV7-8, with a weak D call TRBD1 (5 bases). Trimming left V 1 base short and J 5 bases short, with 9 bases between. The CDR3 covers 13 residues. In germline, CDR1 is SGHVS, CDR2 FQNEAQ. Here the CDR3 reads CASSLGKGDEQYF. CDR3 in DNA: TGTGCCAGCAGCTTAGGAAAAGGGGACGAGCAGTACTTC. The complete variable domain, with remaining parts taken from reference TRBV7-8 and TRBJ2-7, reads GAGVSQSPRYKVAKRGQDVALRCDPISGHVSLFWYQQALGQGPEFLTYFQNEAQLDKSGLPSDRFFAERPEGSVSTLKIQRTQQEDSAVYLCASSLGKGDEQYFGPGTRLTVT.

This chain joins TRBV9 and TRBJ1-5; the D gene is possibly TRBD1 (5 bases). The length of the CDR3 is 18 residues. Germline CDR1 reads SGDLS; CDR2 reads YYNGEE. The V and J ends lost 1 base and 0 bases respectively, with 17 bases between them. The CDR3 DNA is TGTGCCAGCAGCGTACCGGCCAGACCGGGGGATAGCAATCAGCCCCAGCATTTT. Its translation is CASSVPARPGDSNQPQHF.

V and J are TRBV28 and TRBJ1-1; TRBD1 matches 12 bases. V gave up 4 bases and J gave up 5 bases; unmatched junction bases: 8. This CDR3 is 16 amino acids long. The germline V gene has CDR1 MDHEN and CDR2 SYDVKM. CDR3: CASSSGGTGGRTEAFF. CDR3 DNA: TGTGCCAGCAGTTCCGGGGGGACAGGGGGCCGTACTGAAGCTTTCTTT.

This chain joins TRBV29-1 and TRBJ2-1; D is possibly TRBD2 (7 bases). The CDR3 has 13 amino acids. Trimming stripped 7 bases from V and 9 bases from J, with 19 bases between. CDR1 and CDR2 (germline): SQVTM, ANQGSEA. CDR3 nucleotides: TGCAGCGCCTGGGAGGGGGGCGGCGGTGAGCAGTTCTTC. Its translation is CSAWEGGGGEQFF.

This sequence joins TRBV2 and TRBJ1-1; D perhaps matches TRBD1 (6 bases). Trimming removed 4 bases at V and 0 bases at J, with 12 bases between. The CDR3 covers 15 residues. Germline values: CDR1 SNHLY, CDR2 FYNNEI. The CDR3 DNA sequence: TGTGCCAGCAGTGGGGGGGCGGGAGTGAACACTGAAGCTTTCTTT. Its translation: CASSGGAGVNTEAFF.

V is TRBV7-7 and J is TRBJ2-1, with 13 nucleotides matching TRBD2. V dropped 5 bases and J dropped 7; count of bases not matched to a gene: 5. CDR3 length: 15 amino acids. The germline V gene encodes CDR1 SSHAT and CDR2 FNYEAQ (reference sequence). The CDR3: CASSKTSGGMNEQFF. The CDR3 coding sequence is TGTGCCAGCAGCAAGACTAGCGGGGGGATGAATGAGCAGTTCTTC.

This chain uses TRBV6-5 with TRBJ1-5; D is unresolved. Germline CDR1 is MNHEY and CDR2 is SVGAGI. The CDR3 is 16 amino acids. V gave up 0 bases and J gave up 4 bases, with 13 bases separating them. The CDR3 loop is CASSYSRISANQPQHF. The CDR3 bases are TGTGCCAGCAGTTACTCGAGGATAAGTGCTAATCAGCCCCAGCATTTT.

The V and J genes are TRBV6-1 and TRBJ1-6; perhaps TRBD1 as D (6 bases). The germline V gene has CDR1 MNHNS and CDR2 SASEGT. V was cut by 3 bases and J by 9 bases, with 12 bases left in between. The CDR3 consists of 14 residues. Here the CDR3 DNA reads TGTGCCAGCAGTGAGGGGAACAGGGTTTCACCCCTCCACTTT. It is translated as CASSEGNRVSPLHF.

This rearrangement joins TRBV11-2 to TRBJ2-3; TRBD1 matches at 8 bases. This CDR3 contains 15 residues. Germline V gene data show CDR1 as SGHAT and CDR2 as FQNNGV. V dropped 5 bases and J dropped 3; count of bases not matched to a gene: 7. The CDR3 DNA follows: TGTGCCAGCAGCCTAAGGACAGGGCGGACAGATACGCAGTATTTT. This translates into CASSLRTGRTDTQYF.

Regarding this clone: Mismatch with germline at one junction end may stem from a read error. This chain connects TRBV4-3 to TRBJ2-4; 8 bases line up with TRBD2. This CDR3 comprises 14 residues. In germline, CDR1 is LGHNA, CDR2 YSLEER. The chain's CDR3 is CASSHSGVKNSQYF. CDR3 nucleotide sequence: TGCGCCAGCAGCCATAGCGGGGTCAAAAACAGTCAGTACTTC.

The chain is built from TRBV7-8 and TRBJ2-3; D gene uncertain. Trimming shortened V by 5 bases and J by 1 base, and 7 bases separated the two germline ends. The CDR3 loop spans 13 amino acids. Germline lookup yields CDR1 SGHVS and CDR2 FQNEAQ. The CDR3: CASSLSGTDTQYF. DNA of the CDR3: TGTGCCAGCAGCCTTAGTGGCACAGATACGCAGTATTTT.

With regard to this clone: A junction boundary mismatches the germline segment, possibly from a read error. This chain uses TRBV28 with TRBJ2-6; maybe TRBD1 (5 bases). The germline V gene has CDR1 MDHEN and CDR2 SYDVKM. There are 15 residues in the CDR3. CDR3 sequence (DNA): TGTGCCAGCAGTTTCGAGTTTACTGGGGCCAACGGCCTGACTTTC. It codes for CASSFEFTGANGLTF.

V gene TRBV5-1 combines with J gene TRBJ2-1; TRBD1 might be the D (5 bases). Germline V CDR1 and CDR2: SGHRS, YFSETQ. V was pared by 1 base and J by 3 bases, with 5 bases between. The CDR3 sequence is 13 residues long. The CDR3 DNA follows: TGCGCCAGCAGCTTGACAGGCTACAATGAGCAGTTCTTC. This sequence encodes CASSLTGYNEQFF.

Comment on this clone: Additional DNA sequences in this sample encode the identical CDR3. V gene TRBV11-2 combines with J gene TRBJ1-1; D is unresolved. This CDR3 contains 13 residues. Trimming stripped 1 base from V and 1 base from J, with 4 bases between. The V gene's germline CDR1 is SGHAT and CDR2 FQNNGV. The CDR3 DNA reads TGTGCCAGCAGCTTAGGAGGGAACACTGAAGCTTTCTTT. It codes for CASSLGGNTEAFF.

The rearrangement uses TRBV4-3 and TRBJ2-1; 13 bases are a match to TRBD2. The junction had 2 bases not matched to a gene; V was cut back by 0 bases and J by 3 bases. The length of the CDR3 is 17 residues. Germline V lookup: CDR1 LGHNA, CDR2 YSLEER. In nucleotides, the CDR3 is TGCGCCAGCAGCCAAGACCGACTAGCGGGAGGCTACAATGAGCAGTTCTTC. It translates to CASSQDRLAGGYNEQFF.

This clone was seen a handful of times. J is TRBJ2-3 and V is TRBV5-4; tentative D call: TRBD1 (6 bases). The germline V and J ends were trimmed by 0 bases and 0 bases, with 11 bases remaining between them. The CDR3 spans 16 residues. In germline, CDR1 is SGHNT, CDR2 YYREEE (reference sequence). The chain's CDR3 is CASSLGLGTSTDTQYF. CDR3 sequence (DNA): TGTGCCAGCAGCTTGGGGTTAGGGACAAGCACAGATACGCAGTATTTT. Filled out from reference TRBV5-4 and TRBJ2-3, the complete variable domain reads ETGVTQSPTHLIKTRGQQVTLRCSSQSGHNTVSWYQQALGQGPQFIFQYYREEENGRGNFPPRFSGLQFPNYSSELNVNALELDDSALYLCASSLGLGTSTDTQYFGPGTRLTVL.

J is TRBJ2-7 and V is TRBV7-9; tentative D call: TRBD1 (7 bases). V was cut by 7 bases and J by 2 bases, with 15 bases left in between. The CDR3 spans 14 residues. Germline CDR1 and CDR2: SEHNR and FQNEAQ (reference sequence). In DNA form, the CDR3 reads TGTGCCAGCAAGGGAGGACAGGCTCCCTACGAGCAGTACTTC. Translating it yields CASKGGQAPYEQYF.

This rearrangement joins TRBV7-2 to TRBJ1-2, with a tentative D call TRBD1 (6 bases). V lost 5 bases and J 3 bases, leaving 10 bases between the germline ends. The CDR3 contains 13 residues. Germline loops: CDR1 SGHTA, CDR2 FQGNSA. In DNA, the CDR3 is TGTGCCAGCAGCCTCCAGGGGCACTATGGCTACACCTTC. Protein: CASSLQGHYGYTF. Combining the CDR3 with reference TRBV7-2 and TRBJ1-2 gives the whole variable domain GAGVSQSPSNKVTEKGKDVELRCDPISGHTALYWYRQSLGQGLEFLIYFQGNSAPDKSGLPSDRFSAERTGGSVSTLTIQRTQQEDSAVYLCASSLQGHYGYTFGSGTRLTVV.

The V call is TRBV29-1, the J call TRBJ1-2; the match to TRBD1 covers 9 bases. The CDR3 length is 14 residues. The V segment lost 4 bases and the J segment 6 bases; nucleotides outside the gene matches: 9. In germline, CDR1 is SQVTM, CDR2 ANQGSEA. In nucleotides, the CDR3 is TGCAGCGTTGCCCGCTCCGGGACAGGGAATGGCTACACCTTC. Its translation: CSVARSGTGNGYTF.

This chain uses TRBV7-3 with TRBJ2-3; 8 bases match TRBD1. This CDR3 contains 15 residues. Germline-derived CDR1 and CDR2 are SGHTA and FQGTGA. V dropped 5 bases and J dropped 4; count of bases not matched to a gene: 8. The CDR3 here is CASSQRQGNADTQYF. CDR3 in DNA: TGTGCCAGCAGCCAAAGACAGGGGAACGCAGATACGCAGTATTTT.

V gene TRBV19 combines with J gene TRBJ2-1; TRBD1 aligns across 10 bases. CDR1 is LNHDA, CDR2 SQIVND, per germline (reference sequence). The V gene end was trimmed by 5 bases and the J gene end by 3 bases; junction bases not matched to a gene: 4. The CDR3 sequence is 15 residues long. DNA of the CDR3: TGTGCCAGTAGTGCGGGACAGGGGAACTACAATGAGCAGTTCTTC. Encoded protein: CASSAGQGNYNEQFF.

The CDR3 region has the DNA TGTGCCAGCAGTCCCCGGACAGGGAATGGATTTAGTTCACCCCTCCACTTT. The encoded protein is CASSPRTGNGFSSPLHF. The chain carries TRBV28 and TRBJ1-6; 8 bases agree with TRBD1. Germline V gene sequence: CDR1 MDHEN, CDR2 SYDVKM. CDR3 size: 17 residues. Trimming at V came to 5 bases and at J to 9 bases, leaving 15 bases not matched to a gene.

A single count supports this clone. An end of the junction does not agree with germline; a read error may underlie this. The chain recombines TRBV4-3 with TRBJ2-1, with 14 bases identical to TRBD2. The germline V gene has CDR1 LGHNA and CDR2 YSLEER. This CDR3 region has 16 residues. CDR3 region: CASSQAGTSGRQEQLF. The CDR3 DNA reads as TGCGCCAGCAGCCAGGCCGGGACTAGCGGGAGACAGGAGCAGCTCTTC.

This clone appeared once. This chain links TRBV28 with TRBJ2-3; 12 nucleotides agree with TRBD2. After removal of 7 bases from V and 2 bases from J, the junction contained 10 bases not matched to a gene. Germline V gene sequence: CDR1 MDHEN, CDR2 SYDVKM. This CDR3 has 17 amino acids. The CDR3 nucleotides read TGTGCCAGCAACCCTCTAGCGGGGGGGCTAAACACAGATACGCAGTATTTT. It translates to CASNPLAGGLNTDTQYF.